Described below is a single T cell receptor beta chain sequence and its context. Its antigen remains unidentified. Base quality data are lacking; no much larger clone is found one base away. Whole blood was collected in K2EDTA tubes by collaborating institutions according to the institutions' own protocols. Collaborator samples were shipped for TCRbeta analysis as frozen whole blood, isolated PBMCs, or DNA extracted from either sample type. The data derive from a study of blood T cell repertoires in COVID-19 (dated by TCRdb to 2018 to 2020). Broadly, across the study: Samples from collaborators originated in the United States, Italy and Spain and spanned both the acute and convalescent phases of COVID-19. The prospective study material was composed of cDNA or gDNA derived from T cells, B-cell-depleted T cells, or PBMCs. Deeply sampled blood TCRbeta repertoires from subjects exposed to, actively infected with, or recovered from COVID-19 were included in the dataset. The repertoires were released in a freely available public database meant as a resource for research on the immune response to SARS-CoV-2. Samples came from the ongoing ImmuneRACE study (first 160 participants) plus 1,254 subjects from 6 global collaborators. Sample metadata almost always included a de-identified subject ID, COVID-19 status, age in years and sex. Where available, HLA class I and class II types were taken from metadata supplied by the sample provider and were not determined by assay-based typing.

The V and J ends are trimmed by 4 bases and 3 bases, leaving 10 bases between them. The CDR3, from cysteine to phenylalanine, totals 13 residues. CDR3 DNA only is kept here, 39 bases in frame from base 1. The germline V gene gives CDR1 as SGDLS and CDR2 as YYNGEE. General study outcomes and caveats: How much clinical and demographic metadata was included differed by source and by participant, and the metadata was provided uncurated.

TCRbeta CDR3 regions were amplified from genomic DNA by means of the immunoSEQ Assay, a bias-controlled multiplex PCR. As for the original processing: The number of nucleated cells in each sample was estimated by amplification of reference gene primers within the assay. To quantify the absolute abundance of each unique TCRbeta CDR3 rearrangement, sequence reads were collapsed and filtered. Productive Simpson clonality was computed per sample as the square root of Simpson's diversity index over productive rearrangements. This is the immuneACCESS table as TCRdb keeps it, with only in-frame sequences that have V and J called. A part of the clones is gone; compared with another copy, unresolved V genes explain less than half, and the rest is unexplained. That table supplies the V and J calls and clone size; D and trimming were determined from the DNA. The table for this sample lists 110,000 to 150,000 clones; 80% to 90% of them were counted only once. In total, the top ten clones hold approximately 1.4% of the sample.

Rearrangement joined TRBV9 to TRBJ1-2; the D gene remains uncertain. The clonotype was recovered from an older woman with acute or convalescent COVID-19. Sequenced sample: peripheral blood. The sequence in DNA is TGTGCCAGCAGCCCCCCCCGGTACTATGGCTACACCTTC. This encodes CASSPPRYYGYTF.